One sample yielded the 24 T cell receptor beta chains listed below, sequenced in a study of blood T cell repertoires in COVID-19. The method was immunoSEQ multiplex PCR; TCRdb's version includes in-frame clones alone and lacks a portion of them. Of approximately 46,000 clones in the sample, about 90% were seen once. The sequencing input was peripheral blood. Receptor source: a man between 70 and 80 years old with active COVID-19.

This chain links TRBV6-1 with TRBJ1-2, with 7 nucleotides matching TRBD1. The J segment lost 6 bases and the V segment lost 2 bases, leaving 9 bases of the junction unmatched. Germline V gene sequence: CDR1 MNHNS, CDR2 SASEGT. The length of the CDR3 is 15 residues. CDR3 residues: CASSERGQRPNGYTF. CDR3 sequence (DNA): TGTGCCAGCAGTGAACGGGGACAGCGGCCGAATGGCTACACCTTC.

This chain connects TRBV5-1 to TRBJ1-3; TRBD1 might be the D (6 bases). Germline CDR1 is SGHRS and CDR2 is YFSETQ. The CDR3 has 16 residues. Trimming pared 3 bases from V and 0 bases from J, leaving 13 bases between. This CDR3 is CASSSGHPTSGNTIYF. DNA for the CDR3: TGCGCCAGCAGCTCGGGACATCCAACCTCTGGAAACACCATATATTTT.

The chain joins TRBV7-2 to TRBJ2-2, with TRBD2 matching 11 bases. This CDR3 spans 17 amino acids. J was trimmed by 3 bases and V by 5 bases; bases with no gene match: 8. Germline loops: CDR1 SGHTA, CDR2 FQGNSA. In DNA, the CDR3 is TGTGCCAGCAGCCTACTTAGCGGGGGGGCTTACACCGGGGAGCTGTTTTTT. Amino acid sequence: CASSLLSGGAYTGELFF.

A single count supports this clone. The rearrangement uses TRBV5-6 and TRBJ2-1; no firm D call. This CDR3 region has 11 residues. Trimming cost V 2 bases and J 11 bases, with 8 bases left between them. In germline, CDR1 is SGHDT, CDR2 YYEEEE. This chain's CDR3 is CASSFVEKQFF. Written as DNA, the CDR3 is TGTGCCAGCAGCTTCGTAGAAAAGCAGTTCTTC. Using reference TRBV5-6 and TRBJ2-1 for the parts outside the CDR3, the full variable domain is DAGVTQSPTHLIKTRGQQVTLRCSPKSGHDTVSWYQQALGQGPQFIFQYYEEEERQRGNFPDRFSGHQFPNYSSELNVNALLLGDSALYLCASSFVEKQFFGPGTRLTVL.

The genes are TRBV19 and TRBJ2-7, with D hard to call. There are 16 residues in the CDR3. Trimming shortened V by 5 bases and J by 0 bases, and 17 bases separated the two germline ends. Germline V gene data show CDR1 as LNHDA and CDR2 as SQIVND (reference sequence). CDR3 region: CASSPGLGLSSYEQYF. The CDR3 nucleotides read TGTGCCAGTAGTCCAGGCTTGGGTCTTTCCTCCTACGAGCAGTACTTC.

The genes are TRBV15 and TRBJ1-4, with D perhaps TRBD1 (5 bases). There are 14 residues in the CDR3. V lost 0 bases and J 10 bases, leaving 12 bases between the germline ends. CDR1 is LNHNV and CDR2 is YYDKDF in the germline V gene (reference sequence). CDR3 region: CATSRDREGGKLFF. The DNA of the CDR3 is TGTGCCACCAGCAGAGACAGGGAGGGCGGAAAACTGTTTTTT.

The rearrangement uses TRBV2 and TRBJ1-1, with D unresolved. Germline values: CDR1 SNHLY, CDR2 FYNNEI. The V gene lost 7 bases and the J gene lost 10 bases, with 10 bases spanning the gap. The CDR3 runs to 10 residues. DNA of the CDR3: TGTGCCAGCATTACAGAGGGAGCTTTCTTT. It codes for CASITEGAFF.

The CDR3 nucleotides read TGCGCCAGCAGCGGGGACAGGCTAGGAGAGCAGTTCTTC. It is translated as CASSGDRLGEQFF. This chain connects TRBV10-1 to TRBJ2-1, with 8 nucleotides matching TRBD1. V shed 6 bases, J shed 10 bases, and the junction held 8 bases outside the gene matches. The CDR3 sequence is 13 residues long. CDR1 is WNHNN and CDR2 is SYGVQD in the germline V gene (reference sequence).

The chain is built from TRBV12-5 and TRBJ2-5, with D possibly matching TRBD2 (6 bases). This CDR3 spans 13 amino acids. V dropped 6 bases and J dropped 5 bases, with 13 bases sitting between them. Germline CDR1 is LGHNT and CDR2 is FRNRAP. CDR3 DNA: TGTGCTAGTGGACCCGTAGCGGCGGAGACCCAGTACTTC. Protein sequence: CASGPVAAETQYF.

CDR3 in amino acids: CASREGSSYNEQFF. The DNA of the CDR3 is TGTGCCAGCAGGGAAGGGAGCTCCTACAATGAGCAGTTCTTC. This chain links TRBV28 with TRBJ2-1; D possibly corresponds to TRBD2 (5 bases). The CDR3 sequence is 14 residues long. The V gene lost 6 bases and the J gene lost 0 bases, with 9 bases spanning the gap. Per the germline V gene, CDR1 is MDHEN and CDR2 is SYDVKM.

The chain joins TRBV2 to TRBJ2-1, with 9 bases fitting TRBD2. The V gene's germline CDR1 is SNHLY and CDR2 FYNNEI. Losses at the gene ends were 7 bases for V and 9 bases for J; bases not matched to a gene: 7. The CDR3 consists of 13 residues. CDR3 DNA sequence: TGTGCCAGCAAAGCGGGGGGTACATCTGAGCAGTTCTTC. It translates to CASKAGGTSEQFF. Drawing the rest from reference TRBV2 and TRBJ2-1, the complete variable domain is EPEVTQTPSHQVTQMGQEVILRCVPISNHLYFYWYRQILGQKVEFLVSFYNNEISEKSEIFDDQFSVERPDGSNFTLKIRSTKLEDSAMYFCASKAGGTSEQFFGPGTRLTVL.

CDR3 region: CASSTGVNQPQHF. As DNA, the CDR3 is TGTGCCAGTAGTACGGGAGTGAATCAGCCCCAGCATTTT. V and J are TRBV19 and TRBJ1-5; D gene uncertain. Per the germline V gene, CDR1 is LNHDA and CDR2 is SQIVND (reference sequence). Trimming removed 4 bases at V and 4 bases at J, with 8 bases between. The CDR3 spans 13 residues. The full variable domain, with the rest looked up from reference TRBV19 and TRBJ1-5, is DGGITQSPKYLFRKEGQNVTLSCEQNLNHDAMYWYRQDPGQGLRLIYYSQIVNDFQKGDIAEGYSVSREKKESFPLTVTSAQKNPTAFYLCASSTGVNQPQHFGDGTRLSIL.

V is TRBV27 and J is TRBJ2-5, with 9 bases fitting TRBD2. Germline lookup yields CDR1 MNHEY and CDR2 SMNVEV (reference sequence). The CDR3 has 13 residues. J was trimmed by 5 bases and V by 6 bases; bases with no gene match: 4. CDR3 region: CASRLAGQETQYF. CDR3 nucleotides: TGTGCCAGCAGACTAGCGGGTCAGGAGACCCAGTACTTC.

The rearrangement uses TRBV7-9 and TRBJ2-5; D perhaps matches TRBD1 (6 bases). CDR1 is SEHNR, CDR2 FQNEAQ, per germline (reference sequence). There are 17 residues in the CDR3. Trimming stripped 2 bases from V and 5 bases from J, with 21 bases between. CDR3 nucleotide sequence: TGTGCCAGCAGCTTACCCTCTTCCCCCAGGGGCCGGGAGACCCAGTACTTC. It translates to CASSLPSSPRGRETQYF. The variable domain in full, with the rest retrieved from reference TRBV7-9 and TRBJ2-5, is DTGVSQNPRHKITKRGQNVTFRCDPISEHNRLYWYRQTLGQGPEFLTYFQNEAQLEKSRLLSDRFSAERPKGSFSTLEIQRTEQGDSAMYLCASSLPSSPRGRETQYFGPGTRLLVL.

The genes are TRBV28 and TRBJ1-5; possibly TRBD1 for D (6 bases). V was shortened by 2 bases and J by 3 bases, with 17 bases between the two germline ends. CDR3 size: 17 residues. Germline lookup yields CDR1 MDHEN and CDR2 SYDVKM. CDR3: CASSLRLATGPNQPQHF. The CDR3 DNA is TGTGCCAGCAGTTTAAGGTTGGCGACAGGCCCCAATCAGCCCCAGCATTTT.

The chain links TRBV7-2 to TRBJ1-2; maybe TRBD1 (5 bases). V gave up 5 bases and J gave up 2 bases, with 21 bases separating them. CDR3 length: 17 residues. CDR1 and CDR2 from the germline V gene are SGHTA and FQGNSA. The CDR3 sequence is CASSPKGMGQTNYGYTF. CDR3 DNA: TGTGCCAGCAGCCCGAAAGGTATGGGGCAGACCAACTATGGCTACACCTTC.

The chain links TRBV28 to TRBJ2-1; 8 bases are a match to TRBD1. Germline V gene lookup returns CDR1 MDHEN and CDR2 SYDVKM. J lost 5 bases, V lost 7 bases, and 7 bases had no gene match. This CDR3 comprises 14 residues. CDR3 residues: CASTRQGTNNEQFF. CDR3 DNA sequence: TGTGCCAGCACCAGACAGGGGACAAACAATGAGCAGTTCTTC.

V usage is TRBV27 and J usage is TRBJ2-1; 8 bases agree with TRBD1. The CDR3 runs 14 residues. Germline V CDR1 and CDR2: MNHEY, SMNVEV (reference sequence). V lost 5 bases to trimming and J lost 10 bases; unmatched junction nucleotides: 10. This CDR3 is CASSRDRLNLEQFF. As DNA, the CDR3 is TGTGCCAGCAGTCGGGACAGGCTGAATTTAGAGCAGTTCTTC.

The chain recombines TRBV7-8 with TRBJ1-6, with 8 bases aligning to TRBD1. The germline V gene has CDR1 SGHVS and CDR2 FQNEAQ. CDR3 length: 15 amino acids. V lost 1 base, J lost 10 bases, and 6 bases stayed unmatched. This chain's CDR3 is CASSLVSGGQSPLHF. The DNA for the CDR3 is TGTGCCAGCAGCTTAGTATCAGGGGGCCAATCACCCCTCCACTTT.

The CDR3 spells CASSNPPDRANQPQHF. The CDR3 DNA reads TGTGCCAGCAGCAATCCCCCGGACAGGGCCAATCAGCCCCAGCATTTT. The V gene is TRBV21-1, the J gene TRBJ1-5; the DNA was not compared with TRBD1, the D call given in the table. TRBV21-1 is labeled a pseudogene. The CDR3 loop spans 16 amino acids.

V and J are TRBV11-2 and TRBJ2-5, with TRBD1 identical over 7 bases. Trimming took 5 bases from V and 5 from J; bases not matched to a gene: 8. The CDR3 runs to 14 residues. The germline V gene encodes CDR1 SGHAT and CDR2 FQNNGV. The CDR3 bases are TGTGCCAGCAGCACTAGACAGGGCATGGAGACCCAGTACTTC. Protein product: CASSTRQGMETQYF. The variable domain in full, with the rest retrieved from reference TRBV11-2 and TRBJ2-5, is EAGVAQSPRYKIIEKRQSVAFWCNPISGHATLYWYQQILGQGPKLLIQFQNNGVVDDSQLPKDRFSAERLKGVDSTLKIQPAKLEDSAVYLCASSTRQGMETQYFGPGTRLLVL.

The V gene is TRBV5-1, the J gene TRBJ2-1; 9 bases fit TRBD1. Germline trimming cut 4 bases from V and 0 bases from J; bases unmatched to any gene: 2. The CDR3 extends over 15 amino acids. CDR1 and CDR2 from the germline V gene are SGHRS and YFSETQ. CDR3 protein: CASSRGQGSYNEQFF. In DNA form, the CDR3 reads TGCGCCAGCAGCAGGGGACAGGGCTCCTACAATGAGCAGTTCTTC. The full variable domain, rest sourced from reference TRBV5-1 and TRBJ2-1, is KAGVTQTPRYLIKTRGQQVTLSCSPISGHRSVSWYQQTPGQGLQFLFEYFSETQRNKGNFPGRFSGRQFSNSRSEMNVSTLELGDSALYLCASSRGQGSYNEQFFGPGTRLTVL.

The gene calls are TRBV6-1 and TRBJ2-7; 9 positions match TRBD1. Germline CDR1 and CDR2: MNHNS and SASEGT. This CDR3 has 18 residues. V lost 3 bases and J lost 4; bases outside the gene matches: 16. As DNA, the CDR3 is TGTGCCAGCAGTGATCCAATCGTCGCTCGACAGGGGGGGTACGAGCAGTACTTC. Translating it yields CASSDPIVARQGGYEQYF.

The chain recombines TRBV3-1 (or the pseudogene TRBV3-2) with TRBJ1-3, with D uncertain. In germline, CDR1 is LGHDT, CDR2 YNNKEL (reference sequence). This CDR3 contains 15 residues. V lost 0 bases and J lost 3, with 9 bases in between. Here the CDR3 DNA reads TGTGCCAGCAGCCAAGACGGGGTCGGTGGAAACACCATATATTTT. This encodes CASSQDGVGGNTIYF.